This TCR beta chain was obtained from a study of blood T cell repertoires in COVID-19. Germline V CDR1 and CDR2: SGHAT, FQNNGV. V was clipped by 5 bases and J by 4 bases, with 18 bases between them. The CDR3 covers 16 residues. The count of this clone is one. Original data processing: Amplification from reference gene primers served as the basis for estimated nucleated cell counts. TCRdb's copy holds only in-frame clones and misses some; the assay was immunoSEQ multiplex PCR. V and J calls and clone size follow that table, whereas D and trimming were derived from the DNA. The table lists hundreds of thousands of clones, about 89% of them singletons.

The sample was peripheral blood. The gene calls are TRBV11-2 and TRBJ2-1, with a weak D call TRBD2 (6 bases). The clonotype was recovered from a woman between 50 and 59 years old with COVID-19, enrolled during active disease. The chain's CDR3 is CASSEGLRERYNEQFF. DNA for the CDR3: TGTGCCAGCAGCGAAGGTTTACGGGAGCGATACAATGAGCAGTTCTTC.